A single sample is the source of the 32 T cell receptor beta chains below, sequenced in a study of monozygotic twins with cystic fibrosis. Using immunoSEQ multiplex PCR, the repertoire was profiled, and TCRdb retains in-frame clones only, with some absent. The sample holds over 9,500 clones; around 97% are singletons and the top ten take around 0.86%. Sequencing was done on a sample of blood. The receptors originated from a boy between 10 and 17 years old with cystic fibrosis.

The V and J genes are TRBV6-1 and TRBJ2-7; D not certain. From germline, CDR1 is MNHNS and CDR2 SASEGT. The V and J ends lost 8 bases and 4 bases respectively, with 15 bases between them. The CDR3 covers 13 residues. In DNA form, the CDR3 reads TGTGCCAGCTCGGTGGCGTTCATATACGAGCAGTACTTC. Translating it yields CASSVAFIYEQYF.

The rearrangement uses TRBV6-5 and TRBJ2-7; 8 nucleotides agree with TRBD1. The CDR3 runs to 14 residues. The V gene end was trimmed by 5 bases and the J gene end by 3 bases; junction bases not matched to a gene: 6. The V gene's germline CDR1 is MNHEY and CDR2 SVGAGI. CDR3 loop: CASSGQGVSYEQYF. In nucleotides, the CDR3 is TGTGCCAGCAGTGGACAGGGAGTCAGCTACGAGCAGTACTTC.

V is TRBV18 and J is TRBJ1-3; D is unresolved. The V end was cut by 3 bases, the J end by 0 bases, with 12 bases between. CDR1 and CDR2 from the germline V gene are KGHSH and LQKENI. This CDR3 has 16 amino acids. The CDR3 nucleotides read TGTGCCAGCTCACCTACAGAATTCCGCTCTGGAAACACCATATATTTT. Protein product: CASSPTEFRSGNTIYF.

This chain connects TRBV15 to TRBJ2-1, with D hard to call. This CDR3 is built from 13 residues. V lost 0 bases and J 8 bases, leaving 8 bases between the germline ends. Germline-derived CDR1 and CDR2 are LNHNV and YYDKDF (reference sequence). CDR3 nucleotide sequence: TGTGCCACCAGCAGAGAAGAGATCGATGAGCAGTTCTTC. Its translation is CATSREEIDEQFF.

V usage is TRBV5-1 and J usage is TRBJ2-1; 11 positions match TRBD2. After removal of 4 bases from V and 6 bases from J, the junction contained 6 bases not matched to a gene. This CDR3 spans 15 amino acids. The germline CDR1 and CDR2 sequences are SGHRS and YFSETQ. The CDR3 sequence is CASSLSGRAPNEQFF. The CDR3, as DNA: TGCGCCAGCAGCCTTAGCGGGAGGGCCCCCAATGAGCAGTTCTTC.

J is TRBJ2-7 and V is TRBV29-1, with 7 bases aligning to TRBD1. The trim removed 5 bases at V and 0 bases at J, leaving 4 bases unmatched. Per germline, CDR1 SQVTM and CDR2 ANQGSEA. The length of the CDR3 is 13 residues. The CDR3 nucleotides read TGCAGCGTTAGACAGGGTTCCTCCTACGAGCAGTACTTC. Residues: CSVRQGSSYEQYF.

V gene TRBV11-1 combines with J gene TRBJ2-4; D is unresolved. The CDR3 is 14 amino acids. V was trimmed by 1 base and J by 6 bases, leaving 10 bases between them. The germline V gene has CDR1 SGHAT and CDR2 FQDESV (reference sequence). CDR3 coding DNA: TGTGCCAGCAGCTTAGAATCCAGATTAAACATTCAGTACTTC. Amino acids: CASSLESRLNIQYF. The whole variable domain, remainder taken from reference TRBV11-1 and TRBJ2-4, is EAEVAQSPRYKITEKSQAVAFWCDPISGHATLYWYRQILGQGPELLVQFQDESVVDDSQLPKDRFSAERLKGVDSTLKIQPAELGDSAMYLCASSLESRLNIQYFGAGTRLSVL.

In DNA form, the CDR3 reads TGTGCCAGCAGCTTGGTGGGACAGAACTCCTACGAGCAGTACTTC. Translation gives CASSLVGQNSYEQYF. This chain uses TRBV5-6 with TRBJ2-7; TRBD1 aligns across 7 bases. CDR1 is SGHDT and CDR2 is YYEEEE in the germline V gene. This CDR3 has 15 amino acids. J was trimmed by 0 bases and V by 0 bases; bases with no gene match: 3.

The CDR3 sequence is CAISEAALPQYF. CDR3 nucleotides: TGTGCCATCAGTGAAGCCGCTCTACCGCAGTATTTT. V usage is TRBV10-3 and J usage is TRBJ2-3; the D is unclear. Trimming took 3 bases from V and 10 from J, leaving 11 bases between them. The CDR3 is made up of 12 amino acids. CDR1 and CDR2 (germline): ENHRY, SYGVKD.

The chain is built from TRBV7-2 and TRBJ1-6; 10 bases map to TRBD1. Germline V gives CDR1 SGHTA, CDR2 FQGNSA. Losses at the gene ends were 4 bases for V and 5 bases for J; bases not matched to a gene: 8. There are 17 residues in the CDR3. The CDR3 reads CASSSRLTGGNNSPLHF. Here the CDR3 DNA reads TGTGCCAGCAGCTCTCGGCTGACAGGGGGCAATAATTCACCCCTCCACTTT.

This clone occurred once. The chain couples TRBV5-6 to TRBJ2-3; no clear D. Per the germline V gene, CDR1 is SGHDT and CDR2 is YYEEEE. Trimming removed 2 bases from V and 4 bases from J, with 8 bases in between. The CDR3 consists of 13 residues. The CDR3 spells CASSFSSADTQYF. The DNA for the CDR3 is TGTGCCAGCAGCTTTTCTTCGGCAGATACGCAGTATTTT.

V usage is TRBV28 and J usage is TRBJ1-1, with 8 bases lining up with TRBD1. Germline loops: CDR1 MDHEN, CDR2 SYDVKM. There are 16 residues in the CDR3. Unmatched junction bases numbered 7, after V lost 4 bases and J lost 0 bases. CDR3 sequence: CASSSGGGSMNTEAFF. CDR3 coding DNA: TGTGCCAGCAGTTCAGGGGGCGGAAGCATGAACACTGAAGCTTTCTTT.

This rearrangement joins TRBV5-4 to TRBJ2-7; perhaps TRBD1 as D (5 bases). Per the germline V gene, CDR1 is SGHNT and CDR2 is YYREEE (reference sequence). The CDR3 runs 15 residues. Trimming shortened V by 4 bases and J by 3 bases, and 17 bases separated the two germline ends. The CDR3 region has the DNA TGTGCCAGCAGCCAAGAACTTCCGGACAACTACGAGCAGTACTTC. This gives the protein CASSQELPDNYEQYF. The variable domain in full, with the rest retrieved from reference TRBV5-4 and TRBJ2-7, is ETGVTQSPTHLIKTRGQQVTLRCSSQSGHNTVSWYQQALGQGPQFIFQYYREEENGRGNFPPRFSGLQFPNYSSELNVNALELDDSALYLCASSQELPDNYEQYFGPGTRLTVT.

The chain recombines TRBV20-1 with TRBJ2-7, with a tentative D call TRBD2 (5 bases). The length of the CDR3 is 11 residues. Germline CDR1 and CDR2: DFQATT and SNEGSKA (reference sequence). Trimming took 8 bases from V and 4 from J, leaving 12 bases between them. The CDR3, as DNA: TGCAGTACGAGGACTGCATACGAGCAGTACTTC. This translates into CSTRTAYEQYF.

CDR3 DNA sequence: TGCGCCAGCAGCAAGGGATCTGGCCCGGTGGCAGATACGCAGTATTTT. Protein product: CASSKGSGPVADTQYF. This rearrangement joins TRBV4-1 to TRBJ2-3; D gene uncertain. CDR1 MGHRA and CDR2 YSYEKL come from the germline V gene. Trimming shortened V by 5 bases and J by 4 bases, and 19 bases separated the two germline ends. The CDR3 consists of 16 residues.

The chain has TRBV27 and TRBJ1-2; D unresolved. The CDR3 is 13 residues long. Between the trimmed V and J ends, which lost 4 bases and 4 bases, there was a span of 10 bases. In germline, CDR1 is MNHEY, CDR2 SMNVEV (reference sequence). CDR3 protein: CASSSYRSYGYTF. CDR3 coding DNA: TGTGCCAGCAGTTCGTACCGGAGCTATGGCTACACCTTC.

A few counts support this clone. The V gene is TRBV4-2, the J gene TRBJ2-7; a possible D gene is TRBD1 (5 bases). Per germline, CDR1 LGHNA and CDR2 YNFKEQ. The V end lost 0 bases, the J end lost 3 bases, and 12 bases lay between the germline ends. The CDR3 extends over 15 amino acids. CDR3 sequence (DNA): TGTGCCAGCAGCCAAGAACTTCCGGACAACTACGAGCAGTACTTC. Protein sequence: CASSQELPDNYEQYF.

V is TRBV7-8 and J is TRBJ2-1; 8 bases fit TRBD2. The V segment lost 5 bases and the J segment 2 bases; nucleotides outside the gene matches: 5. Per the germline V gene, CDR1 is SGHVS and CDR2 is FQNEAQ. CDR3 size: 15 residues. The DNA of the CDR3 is TGTGCCAGCAGCCGACGGGGGGGCACCTACAATGAGCAGTTCTTC. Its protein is CASSRRGGTYNEQFF. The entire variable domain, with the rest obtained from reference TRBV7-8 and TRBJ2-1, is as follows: GAGVSQSPRYKVAKRGQDVALRCDPISGHVSLFWYQQALGQGPEFLTYFQNEAQLDKSGLPSDRFFAERPEGSVSTLKIQRTQQEDSAVYLCASSRRGGTYNEQFFGPGTRLTVL.

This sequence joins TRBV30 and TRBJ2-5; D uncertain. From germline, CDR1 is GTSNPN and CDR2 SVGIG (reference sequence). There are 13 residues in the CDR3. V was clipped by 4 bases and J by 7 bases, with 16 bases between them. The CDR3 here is CAWNPASLGTQYF. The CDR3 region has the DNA TGTGCCTGGAACCCCGCCAGCTTAGGGACCCAGTACTTC.

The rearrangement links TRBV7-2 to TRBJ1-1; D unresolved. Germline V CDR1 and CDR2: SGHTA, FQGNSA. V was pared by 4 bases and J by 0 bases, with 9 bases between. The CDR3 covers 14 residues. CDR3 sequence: CASSSPPLNTEAFF. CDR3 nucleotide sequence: TGTGCCAGCAGCTCCCCACCTTTGAACACTGAAGCTTTCTTT.

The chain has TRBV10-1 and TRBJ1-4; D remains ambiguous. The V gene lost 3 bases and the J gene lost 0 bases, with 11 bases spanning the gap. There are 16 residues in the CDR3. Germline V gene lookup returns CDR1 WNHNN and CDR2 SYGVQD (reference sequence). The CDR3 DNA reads TGCGCCAGCAGTGAATCTGGAGGAACAACTAATGAAAAACTGTTTTTT. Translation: CASSESGGTTNEKLFF.

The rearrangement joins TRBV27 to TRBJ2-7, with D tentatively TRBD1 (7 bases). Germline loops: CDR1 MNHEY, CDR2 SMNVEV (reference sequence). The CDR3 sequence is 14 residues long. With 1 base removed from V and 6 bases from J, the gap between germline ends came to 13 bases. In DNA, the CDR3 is TGTGCCAGCAGTTTATTGGCAGGGGGGCGCGAGCAGTACTTC. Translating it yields CASSLLAGGREQYF.

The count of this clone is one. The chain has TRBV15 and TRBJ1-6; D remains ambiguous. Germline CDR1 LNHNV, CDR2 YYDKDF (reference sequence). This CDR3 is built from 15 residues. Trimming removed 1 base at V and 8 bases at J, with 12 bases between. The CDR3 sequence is CATSRGTRVYSPLHF. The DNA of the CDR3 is TGTGCCACCAGCAGAGGGACTCGAGTTTATTCACCCCTCCACTTT.

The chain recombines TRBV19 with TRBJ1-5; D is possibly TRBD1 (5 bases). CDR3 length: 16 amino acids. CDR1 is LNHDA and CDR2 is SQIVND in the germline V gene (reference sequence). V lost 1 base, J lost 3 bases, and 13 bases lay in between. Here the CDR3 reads CASSIVLGGNNQPQHF. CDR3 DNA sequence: TGTGCCAGTAGTATAGTCTTGGGGGGGAACAATCAGCCCCAGCATTTT.

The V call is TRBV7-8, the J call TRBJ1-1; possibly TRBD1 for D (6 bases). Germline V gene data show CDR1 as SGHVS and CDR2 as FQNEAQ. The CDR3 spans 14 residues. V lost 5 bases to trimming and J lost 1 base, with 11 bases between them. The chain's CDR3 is CASSRGQPNTEAFF. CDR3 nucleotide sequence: TGTGCCAGCAGCCGAGGACAGCCGAACACTGAAGCTTTCTTT.

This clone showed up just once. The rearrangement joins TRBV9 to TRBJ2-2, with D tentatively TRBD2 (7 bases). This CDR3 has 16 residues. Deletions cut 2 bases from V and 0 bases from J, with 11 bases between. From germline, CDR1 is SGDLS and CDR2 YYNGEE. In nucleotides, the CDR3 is TGTGCCAGCAGCGTTGGGGGGGCTTCGAACACCGGGGAGCTGTTTTTT. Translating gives CASSVGGASNTGELFF.

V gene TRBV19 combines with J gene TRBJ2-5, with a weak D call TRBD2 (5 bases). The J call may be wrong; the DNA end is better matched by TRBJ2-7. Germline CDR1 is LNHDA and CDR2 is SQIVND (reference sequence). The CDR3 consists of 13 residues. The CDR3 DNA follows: TGTGCCAGTAGTATCCGGGTAGCGTACGAGCAGTACTTC. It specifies CASSIRVAYEQYF.

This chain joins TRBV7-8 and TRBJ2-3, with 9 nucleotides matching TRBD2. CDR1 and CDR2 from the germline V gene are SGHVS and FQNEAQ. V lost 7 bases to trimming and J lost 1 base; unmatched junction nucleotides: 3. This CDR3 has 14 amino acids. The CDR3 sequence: CASMVAGGTDTQYF. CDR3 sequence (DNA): TGTGCCAGCATGGTAGCGGGGGGCACAGATACGCAGTATTTT. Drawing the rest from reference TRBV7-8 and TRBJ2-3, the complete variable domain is GAGVSQSPRYKVAKRGQDVALRCDPISGHVSLFWYQQALGQGPEFLTYFQNEAQLDKSGLPSDRFFAERPEGSVSTLKIQRTQQEDSAVYLCASMVAGGTDTQYFGPGTRLTVL.

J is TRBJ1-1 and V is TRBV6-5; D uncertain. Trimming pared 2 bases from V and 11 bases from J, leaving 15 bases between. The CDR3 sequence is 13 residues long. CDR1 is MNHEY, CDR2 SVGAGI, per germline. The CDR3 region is CASSYDRTLSAFF. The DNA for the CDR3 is TGTGCCAGCAGTTACGATCGTACACTGTCGGCTTTCTTT.

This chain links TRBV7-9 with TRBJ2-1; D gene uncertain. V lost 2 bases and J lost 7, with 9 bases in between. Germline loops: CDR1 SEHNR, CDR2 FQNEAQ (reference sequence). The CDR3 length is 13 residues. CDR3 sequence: CASSLSRQNEQFF. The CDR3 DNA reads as TGTGCCAGCAGCTTATCCAGGCAAAATGAGCAGTTCTTC.

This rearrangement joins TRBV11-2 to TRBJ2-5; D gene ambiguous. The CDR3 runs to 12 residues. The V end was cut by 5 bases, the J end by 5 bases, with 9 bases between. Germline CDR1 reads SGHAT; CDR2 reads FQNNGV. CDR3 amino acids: CASSPATETQYF. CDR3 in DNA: TGTGCCAGCAGCCCCGCTACCGAGACCCAGTACTTC. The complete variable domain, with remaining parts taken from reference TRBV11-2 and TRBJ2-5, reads EAGVAQSPRYKIIEKRQSVAFWCNPISGHATLYWYQQILGQGPKLLIQFQNNGVVDDSQLPKDRFSAERLKGVDSTLKIQPAKLEDSAVYLCASSPATETQYFGPGTRLLVL.

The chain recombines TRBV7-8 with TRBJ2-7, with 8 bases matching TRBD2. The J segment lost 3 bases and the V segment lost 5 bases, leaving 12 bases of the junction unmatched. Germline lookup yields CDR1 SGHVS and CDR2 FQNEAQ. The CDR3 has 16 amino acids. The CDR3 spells CASSLQTGTSGYEQYF. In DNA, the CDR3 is TGTGCCAGCAGCCTACAAACCGGGACTAGTGGCTACGAGCAGTACTTC. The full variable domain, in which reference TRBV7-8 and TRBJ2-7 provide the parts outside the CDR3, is GAGVSQSPRYKVAKRGQDVALRCDPISGHVSLFWYQQALGQGPEFLTYFQNEAQLDKSGLPSDRFFAERPEGSVSTLKIQRTQQEDSAVYLCASSLQTGTSGYEQYFGPGTRLTVT.